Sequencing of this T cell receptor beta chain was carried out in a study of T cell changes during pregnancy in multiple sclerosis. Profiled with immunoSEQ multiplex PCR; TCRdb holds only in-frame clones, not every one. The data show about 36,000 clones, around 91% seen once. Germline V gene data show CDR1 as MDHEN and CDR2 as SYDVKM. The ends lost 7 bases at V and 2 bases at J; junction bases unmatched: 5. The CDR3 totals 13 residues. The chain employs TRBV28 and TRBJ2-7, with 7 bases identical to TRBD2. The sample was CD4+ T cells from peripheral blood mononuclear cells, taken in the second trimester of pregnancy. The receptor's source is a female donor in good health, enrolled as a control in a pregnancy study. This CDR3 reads CASITSGAYEQYF. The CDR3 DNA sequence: TGTGCCAGCATTACCAGCGGGGCCTACGAGCAGTACTTC. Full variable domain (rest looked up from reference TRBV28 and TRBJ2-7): DVKVTQSSRYLVKRTGEKVFLECVQDMDHENMFWYRQDPGLGLRLIYFSYDVKMKEKGDIPEGYSVSREKKERFSLILESASTNQTSMYLCASITSGAYEQYFGPGTRLTVT.